The T cell receptor beta chain described here comes from a study of CD8 T cells in ankylosing spondylitis. Overall study results and limits: Disease-linked clones bore a CD8+ phenotype and were relatively rare in peripheral blood.

V lost 4 bases, J lost 0 bases, and 8 bases stayed unmatched. Looked up from germline, CDR1 is SNHLY and CDR2 is FYNNEI. The CDR3 is 17 residues long. On this clonotype itself: Its target is unknown.

Generation of TCR beta libraries employed quantitative 5'-RACE incorporating molecular barcodes. TCRdb re-derived calls from the 5' RACE reads in MiXCR, one entry per CDR3 protein. The sample lists 150,000 to 200,000 distinct CDR3 sequences; under 35% were seen once. The receptor was isolated from a male donor with ankylosing spondylitis. Material: synovial fluid, either unsorted or a sorted T cell fraction (not recorded which). The chain has TRBV2 and TRBJ1-2; 10 bases agree with TRBD1. The CDR3 DNA sequence: TGTGCCAGCAGTGCCACTGGACAGGGGGGTACTAACTATGGCTACACCTTC. This encodes CASSATGQGGTNYGYTF.